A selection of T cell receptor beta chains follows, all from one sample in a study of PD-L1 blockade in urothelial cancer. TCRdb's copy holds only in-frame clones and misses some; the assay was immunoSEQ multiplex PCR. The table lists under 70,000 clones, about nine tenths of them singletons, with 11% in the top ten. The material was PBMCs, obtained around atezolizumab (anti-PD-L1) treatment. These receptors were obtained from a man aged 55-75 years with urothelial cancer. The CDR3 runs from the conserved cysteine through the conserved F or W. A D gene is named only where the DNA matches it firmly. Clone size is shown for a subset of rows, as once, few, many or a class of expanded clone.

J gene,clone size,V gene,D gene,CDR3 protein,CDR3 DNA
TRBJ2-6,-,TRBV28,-,CASSLRGAGANVLTF,TGTGCCAGCAGCCTCAGGGGTGCTGGGGCCAACGTCCTGACTTTC
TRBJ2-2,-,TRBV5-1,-,CASSLPRGDTGELFF,TGCGCCAGCAGCTTGCCCCGGGGAGACACCGGGGAGCTGTTTTTT
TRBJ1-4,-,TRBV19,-,CASRDSPGGNEKLFF,TGTGCCAGTAGGGATTCTCCGGGAGGGAATGAAAAACTGTTTTTT
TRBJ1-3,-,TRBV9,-,CASSVGGRSTGNTIYF,TGTGCCAGCAGCGTAGGAGGGAGATCTACCGGAAACACCATATATTTT
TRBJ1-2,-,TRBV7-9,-,CASSLGGADVYGYTF,TGTGCCAGCAGCTTAGGGGGCGCCGATGTCTATGGCTACACCTTC
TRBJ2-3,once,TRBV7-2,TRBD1,CASSFRGQVTDTQYF,TGTGCCAGCAGTTTCCGAGGACAGGTCACAGATACGCAGTATTTT
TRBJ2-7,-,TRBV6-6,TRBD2,CASSYSAGRGNSEQYF,TGTGCCAGCAGTTACTCGGCCGGGAGGGGGAATAGTGAGCAGTACTTC
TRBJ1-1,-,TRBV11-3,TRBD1,CASSSQTGGLGTEAFF,TGTGCCAGCAGCTCTCAAACAGGGGGCCTGGGCACTGAAGCTTTCTTT
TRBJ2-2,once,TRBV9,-,CASSDPDTNTGELFF,TGTGCCAGCAGCGACCCTGACACAAACACCGGGGAGCTGTTTTTT
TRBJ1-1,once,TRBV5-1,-,CASSLRVNTEAFF,TGCGCCAGCAGCTTGAGAGTGAACACTGAAGCTTTCTTT
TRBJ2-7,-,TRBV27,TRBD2,CASRHLSGAGGPHEQYF,TGTGCCAGCAGACACCTTTCGGGAGCGGGGGGGCCCCACGAGCAGTACTTC
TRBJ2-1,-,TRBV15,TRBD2,CATSRGSGRFIF,TGTGCCACCAGCAGAGGTAGCGGGAGGTTCATCTTC
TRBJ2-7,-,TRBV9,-,CASSVDLASSYEQYF,TGTGCCAGCAGCGTAGATCTAGCGAGCTCCTACGAGCAGTACTTC
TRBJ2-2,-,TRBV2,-,CASRLGGTGELFF,TGTGCCAGCAGGTTGGGAGGAACCGGGGAGCTGTTTTTT
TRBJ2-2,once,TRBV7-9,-,CASSLGYQRNTGELFF,TGTGCCAGCAGCTTAGGCTACCAGCGGAACACCGGGGAGCTGTTTTTT
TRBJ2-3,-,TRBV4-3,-,CASSQEAGEGTDTQYF,TGCGCCAGCAGCCAAGAGGCAGGGGAGGGGACAGATACGCAGTATTTT
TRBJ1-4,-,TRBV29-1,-,CSVEEQINEKLFF,TGCAGCGTTGAAGAGCAGATTAATGAAAAACTGTTTTTT
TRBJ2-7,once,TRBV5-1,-,CASSLTTSGDEQYF,TGCGCCAGCAGCCTGACCACTTCAGGGGACGAGCAGTACTTC
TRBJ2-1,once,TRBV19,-,CASTRSSYNEQFF,TGTGCCAGCACTAGGAGCTCCTACAATGAGCAGTTCTTC
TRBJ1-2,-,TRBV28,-,CATTSWVSAYGYTF,TGTGCCACGACTTCATGGGTATCGGCATATGGCTACACCTTC
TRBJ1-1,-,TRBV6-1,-,CASKIYGGWNTEAFF,TGTGCCAGCAAGATCTACGGGGGTTGGAACACTGAAGCTTTCTTT
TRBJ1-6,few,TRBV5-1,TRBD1,CASSRDREVYNSPLHF,TGCGCCAGCAGCCGGGACAGGGAAGTTTATAATTCACCCCTCCACTTT
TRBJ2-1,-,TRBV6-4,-,CASSDSGQSDEQFF,TGTGCCAGCAGTGACTCGGGCCAGAGTGATGAGCAGTTCTTC